Below are 26 T cell receptor beta chains sequenced from a single sample in a study of blood T cell repertoires in COVID-19 (dated by TCRdb to 2018 to 2021). The library relied on the immunoSEQ multiplex PCR assay. In TCRdb, the immuneACCESS table is reduced to in-frame sequences with V and J assigned. These tables do not hold every clone; where another copy was compared, an unresolved V gene accounts for under half, and the others remain unexplained. Here the sample has tens of thousands of clones; roughly 86% occur a single time. Jointly, the top ten make up around 7.3% of the sample. Material: peripheral blood. These receptors were collected from a man aged 50 to 59 with active COVID-19.

The chain joins TRBV14 to TRBJ2-7; D unresolved. V was cut by 3 bases and J by 4 bases, with 4 bases left in between. CDR3 length: 11 amino acids. Germline V gene sequence: CDR1 SGHDN, CDR2 FVKESK. CDR3 nucleotides: TGTGCCAGCAGCCAGGAGTACGAGCAGTACTTC. Translation: CASSQEYEQYF.

This rearrangement joins TRBV7-2 to TRBJ1-5; perhaps TRBD1 as D (6 bases). V was clipped by 4 bases and J by 1 base, with 17 bases between them. This CDR3 comprises 17 residues. CDR1 SGHTA and CDR2 FQGNSA come from the germline V gene. For the CDR3, the DNA is TGTGCCAGCAGCTCGTACCGGGGGGCTAGGAGCAATCAGCCCCAGCATTTT. This sequence encodes CASSSYRGARSNQPQHF. Full variable domain (outside the CDR3, taken from reference TRBV7-2 and TRBJ1-5): GAGVSQSPSNKVTEKGKDVELRCDPISGHTALYWYRQSLGQGLEFLIYFQGNSAPDKSGLPSDRFSAERTGGSVSTLTIQRTQQEDSAVYLCASSSYRGARSNQPQHFGDGTRLSIL.

The chain uses TRBV10-3 and TRBJ2-3; possibly TRBD1 for D (5 bases). Trimming shortened V by 4 bases and J by 4 bases, and 15 bases separated the two germline ends. This CDR3 is built from 15 residues. Germline values: CDR1 ENHRY, CDR2 SYGVKD. CDR3 residues: CAISGGFGASDTQYF. The CDR3 DNA sequence: TGTGCCATCAGTGGGGGCTTTGGGGCTTCAGATACGCAGTATTTT.

The V call is TRBV19, the J call TRBJ1-1, with D possibly being TRBD1 (6 bases). Trimming stripped 6 bases from V and 1 base from J, with 21 bases between. The germline CDR1 and CDR2 sequences are LNHDA and SQIVND (reference sequence). The CDR3 has 17 amino acids. CDR3 in amino acids: CASSMTQGFRENTEAFF. The DNA for the CDR3 is TGTGCCAGTAGCATGACCCAGGGGTTTCGGGAGAACACTGAAGCTTTCTTT. The whole variable domain, remainder taken from reference TRBV19 and TRBJ1-1, is DGGITQSPKYLFRKEGQNVTLSCEQNLNHDAMYWYRQDPGQGLRLIYYSQIVNDFQKGDIAEGYSVSREKKESFPLTVTSAQKNPTAFYLCASSMTQGFRENTEAFFGQGTRLTVV.

This clone was detected only a few times. As DNA, the CDR3 is TGTGCCAGCAGTTACTCGCAGGGGCTCTCTGAAGCTTTCTTT. Translating gives CASSYSQGLSEAFF. J is TRBJ1-1 and V is TRBV6-2 or TRBV6-3; a possible D gene is TRBD1 (6 bases). From germline, CDR1 is MNHEY and CDR2 SVGEGT. V shed 0 bases and J shed 6 bases, with 11 bases lying between them. The CDR3 sequence is 14 residues long.

The chain has TRBV14 and TRBJ2-1, with a possible D match to TRBD2 (6 bases). The germline V and J ends were trimmed by 4 bases and 9 bases, with 13 bases remaining between them. This CDR3 has 13 residues. Germline V lookup: CDR1 SGHDN, CDR2 FVKESK. The CDR3 region has the DNA TGTGCCAGCAGCCTCCTCCTAGCGAGTGAGCAGTTCTTC. It is translated as CASSLLLASEQFF.

V usage is TRBV7-8 and J usage is TRBJ1-6, with 9 bases aligning to TRBD1. This CDR3 is built from 16 residues. Per the germline V gene, CDR1 is SGHVS and CDR2 is FQNEAQ. V dropped 4 bases and J dropped 8; count of bases not matched to a gene: 9. The CDR3 DNA reads TGTGCCAGCAGCTCCGCGACAGGGGGATACTATTCACCCCTCCACTTT. Translated, it gives CASSSATGGYYSPLHF.

This clone was detected many times. The chain combines TRBV27 with TRBJ2-7; D is possibly TRBD2 (5 bases). The V end lost 5 bases, the J end lost 2 bases, and 13 bases lay between the germline ends. There are 14 residues in the CDR3. Germline V gene sequence: CDR1 MNHEY, CDR2 SMNVEV (reference sequence). The DNA of the CDR3 is TGTGCCAGCAGTCGGCCCGGGATAACCTACGAGCAGTACTTC. Translating it yields CASSRPGITYEQYF.

The chain links TRBV4-3 to TRBJ2-3, with 8 bases matching TRBD2. Trimming at V came to 8 bases and at J to 2 bases, leaving 9 bases not matched to a gene. There are 15 residues in the CDR3. Germline CDR1 and CDR2: LGHNA and YSLEER. CDR3 region: CASAALAVSTDTQYF. CDR3 sequence (DNA): TGCGCCAGCGCGGCACTAGCGGTTTCCACAGATACGCAGTATTTT.

This clone was observed once. The chain carries TRBV6-5 and TRBJ2-3; D is unclear. V was pared by 6 bases and J by 1 base, with 14 bases between. Germline-derived CDR1 and CDR2 are MNHEY and SVGAGI. This CDR3 is built from 15 residues. The CDR3 sequence: CASSFQATGTDTQYF. Written as DNA, the CDR3 is TGTGCCAGCAGCTTTCAGGCAACTGGCACAGATACGCAGTATTTT.

This sequence joins TRBV6-2 or TRBV6-3 and TRBJ1-3, with D maybe TRBD1 (5 bases). Trimming pared 2 bases from V and 2 bases from J, leaving 10 bases between. Germline CDR1 is MNHEY and CDR2 is SVGEGT. The CDR3 extends over 15 amino acids. CDR3: CASSYAGLAGNTIYF. CDR3 nucleotides: TGTGCCAGCAGTTACGCGGGGCTCGCTGGAAACACCATATATTTT.

This clone was counted once. The chain recombines TRBV6-5 with TRBJ1-5, with D hard to call. From germline, CDR1 is MNHEY and CDR2 SVGAGI. This CDR3 comprises 14 residues. Trimming took off 4 bases at V and 0 bases at J, with 7 bases between the two ends. CDR3 coding DNA: TGTGCCAGCAGTTGGCAGTATAGCAATCAGCCCCAGCATTTT. Protein: CASSWQYSNQPQHF.

The chain uses TRBV6-5 and TRBJ1-4, with no clear D. The CDR3 has 15 residues. The V gene lost 5 bases and the J gene lost 8 bases, with 18 bases spanning the gap. Germline CDR1 MNHEY, CDR2 SVGAGI. The CDR3 spells CASSLLPTGNEKLFF. CDR3 nucleotide sequence: TGTGCCAGCAGTCTCCTACCCACGGGGAACGAAAAACTGTTTTTT.

The V and J genes are TRBV25-1 and TRBJ1-2, with 7 bases matching TRBD1. The CDR3 consists of 14 residues. Trimming cost V 3 bases and J 7 bases; bases outside gene matches: 8. CDR1 is MGHDK and CDR2 is SYGVNS in the germline V gene. CDR3 residues: CASSETGRRGGYTF. CDR3 sequence (DNA): TGTGCCAGCAGTGAGACAGGGAGGAGGGGTGGCTACACCTTC.

The chain is built from TRBV12-3 or TRBV12-4 and TRBJ2-7, with 8 bases matching TRBD2. Trimming at V came to 8 bases and at J to 5 bases, leaving 8 bases not matched to a gene. CDR3 size: 13 residues. The CDR3 nucleotides read TGTGCCAGCCGGGAGGGATTTCAGGACGAGCAGTACTTC. Its translation: CASREGFQDEQYF.

The chain links TRBV6-2 or TRBV6-3 to TRBJ1-6, with D unresolved. Germline-derived CDR1 and CDR2 are MNHEY and SVGEGT. Trimming cost V 2 bases and J 15 bases, with 8 bases left between them. CDR3 length: 11 amino acids. The CDR3 is CASSYPQDLHF. The DNA for the CDR3 is TGTGCCAGCAGTTACCCCCAGGACCTCCACTTT.

This sequence joins TRBV4-2 and TRBJ2-1, with 12 bases that match TRBD2. V gave up 3 bases and J gave up 0 bases; unmatched junction bases: 12. The CDR3 extends over 20 amino acids. Germline-derived CDR1 and CDR2 are LGHNA and YNFKEQ. CDR3 sequence reads: CASSQGLAGSPGSSYNEQFF. The CDR3 DNA reads as TGTGCCAGCAGCCAGGGACTAGCGGGTTCCCCCGGGAGCTCCTACAATGAGCAGTTCTTC.

The V and J genes are TRBV9 and TRBJ2-2, with a weak D call TRBD2 (5 bases). Trimming left V 0 bases short and J 2 bases short, with 14 bases between. The CDR3 has 17 amino acids. The V gene's germline CDR1 is SGDLS and CDR2 YYNGEE. The CDR3: CASSVEELATNTGELFF. As DNA, the CDR3 is TGTGCCAGCAGCGTAGAGGAGTTAGCGACCAACACCGGGGAGCTGTTTTTT. The whole variable domain, filled in from reference TRBV9 and TRBJ2-2, reads DSGVTQTPKHLITATGQRVTLRCSPRSGDLSVYWYQQSLDQGLQFLIQYYNGEERAKGNILERFSAQQFPDLHSELNLSSLELGDSALYFCASSVEELATNTGELFFGEGSRLTVL.

The chain has TRBV12-3 or TRBV12-4 and TRBJ2-5, with D possibly TRBD1 on 6 matching bases. The CDR3 has 13 residues. Trimming removed 0 bases at V and 9 bases at J, with 11 bases between. CDR3 sequence: CASSLAPHRAQYF. The CDR3 DNA is TGTGCCAGCAGTTTAGCCCCCCACAGGGCCCAGTACTTC.

The genes are TRBV30 and TRBJ1-6; possibly TRBD1 for D (5 bases). The germline V and J ends were trimmed by 3 bases and 10 bases, with 16 bases remaining between them. From germline, CDR1 is GTSNPN and CDR2 SVGIG (reference sequence). The CDR3 runs 14 residues. As DNA, the CDR3 is TGTGCCTGGAGGGGAAGCAGGGTGAGCTCACCCCTCCACTTT. Translated, it gives CAWRGSRVSSPLHF.

The chain is built from TRBV6-5 and TRBJ1-1; D is possibly TRBD1 (5 bases). The CDR3 has 14 residues. Germline CDR1 and CDR2: MNHEY and SVGAGI. The germline V and J ends were trimmed by 3 bases and 1 base, with 9 bases remaining between them. The CDR3 nucleotides read TGTGCCAGCAGTTATTCCCAGGGGAACACTGAAGCTTTCTTT. Protein: CASSYSQGNTEAFF.

The chain recombines TRBV27 with TRBJ2-1; D might be TRBD1 (6 bases). Germline assignment: CDR1 MNHEY and CDR2 SMNVEV (reference sequence). With 6 bases removed from V and 3 bases from J, the gap between germline ends came to 18 bases. The CDR3 is 16 amino acids. CDR3 nucleotide sequence: TGTGCCAGCAGCCCCGCATCGGGACATTACTACAATGAGCAGTTCTTC. It is translated as CASSPASGHYYNEQFF.

J is TRBJ1-1 and V is TRBV7-2; 7 bases align to TRBD1. CDR3 length equals 13 residues. Germline values: CDR1 SGHTA, CDR2 FQGNSA. V was clipped by 5 bases and J by 6 bases; unmatched bases: 6. In DNA, the CDR3 is TGTGCCAGCAGCGAGAATCAGGGGGCTGAAGCTTTCTTT. Translating gives CASSENQGAEAFF. Full variable domain (rest looked up from reference TRBV7-2 and TRBJ1-1): GAGVSQSPSNKVTEKGKDVELRCDPISGHTALYWYRQSLGQGLEFLIYFQGNSAPDKSGLPSDRFSAERTGGSVSTLTIQRTQQEDSAVYLCASSENQGAEAFFGQGTRLTVV.

The genes are TRBV19 and TRBJ1-5; 10 bases match TRBD1. Per germline, CDR1 LNHDA and CDR2 SQIVND (reference sequence). CDR3 length: 15 residues. The J segment lost 3 bases and the V segment lost 3 bases, leaving 2 bases of the junction unmatched. CDR3 amino acids: CASSIGQGDNQPQHF. The DNA of the CDR3 is TGTGCCAGTAGTATTGGACAGGGGGACAATCAGCCCCAGCATTTT.

The chain recombines TRBV19 with TRBJ1-1; D not certain. Germline V gene sequence: CDR1 LNHDA, CDR2 SQIVND (reference sequence). CDR3 length: 13 amino acids. Deletions cut 2 bases from V and 6 bases from J, with 10 bases between. CDR3 coding DNA: TGTGCCAGTAGTATAAGCCAGGCACCTGAAGCTTTCTTT. It is translated as CASSISQAPEAFF.

The rearrangement joins TRBV11-2 to TRBJ1-3, with D tentatively TRBD1 (5 bases). V lost 3 bases to trimming and J lost 1 base, with 7 bases between them. Germline CDR1 SGHAT, CDR2 FQNNGV. The CDR3 runs to 14 residues. The DNA for the CDR3 is TGTGCCAGCAGCTTCTCAGGGTCTGGAAACACCATATATTTT. Its protein is CASSFSGSGNTIYF.